This T cell receptor (beta chain) emerged from a study of T cells in Graves' hyperthyroidism and ophthalmopathy. Amplification targeted TCR beta CDR3 regions from RNA transcripts. The HTBI set primed first-round TCR CDR3 RT-PCR. Each CDR3 protein is one row after TCRdb ran MiXCR on the multiplex PCR reads. The table shows over 350,000 distinct CDR3 sequences, with roughly 13% occurring only once. General study points: Ophthalmopathy was separated from stable hyperthyroidism by a 13 V-J model.

V trimming: 8 bases; J trimming: 8 bases; junction bases outside the gene matches: 6. The CDR3 loop spans 12 amino acids. Thyroid ultrasound, orbital computed tomography, clinical symptoms, and serum thyroxine and TRAb underpinned diagnoses. An approximately 9.4 ml volume of fresh peripheral blood provided the PBMCs. Points on this clonotype: What it recognizes is unknown.

The sequencing sample was made of blood. The chain has TRBV12-3 or TRBV12-4 and TRBJ1-3; 7 bases match TRBD1. The receptor's source is a man between 50 and 59 years old with Graves' ophthalmopathy. CDR3 coding DNA: TGTGCCAGCCGACAGGGAGCGGACACCATATATTTT. It yields the protein CASRQGADTIYF.